These 26 T cell receptor beta chains originate from one sample sequenced in a study of T cell changes during pregnancy in multiple sclerosis. Profiled with immunoSEQ multiplex PCR; TCRdb holds only in-frame clones, not every one. The data hold 40,000 to 60,000 clones, with about 90% observed a single time. Sequenced material: CD4+ T cells from peripheral blood mononuclear cells, taken after pregnancy. All receptors derive from a female donor with multiple sclerosis, enrolled in a pregnancy study.

V is TRBV2 and J is TRBJ1-1; possibly TRBD1 for D (5 bases). V lost 6 bases to trimming and J lost 1 base, with 9 bases between them. Per the germline V gene, CDR1 is SNHLY and CDR2 is FYNNEI. CDR3 length: 13 amino acids. Here the CDR3 DNA reads TGTGCCAGCAGGGGGGGGAGGAACACTGAAGCTTTCTTT. Translating it yields CASRGGRNTEAFF.

The chain joins TRBV18 to TRBJ2-3, with unresolved D. The germline gives CDR1 KGHSH, CDR2 LQKENI. The ends were cut back, 2 bases at V and 4 bases at J, with 7 bases in the middle. This CDR3 contains 13 residues. In DNA, the CDR3 is TGTGCCAGCTCACCAAGAGGCGCAGATACGCAGTATTTT. This codes for CASSPRGADTQYF.

This clone was detected once. The chain joins TRBV7-9 to TRBJ2-6; D not resolved. Trimming pared 5 bases from V and 1 base from J, leaving 3 bases between. The CDR3 has 13 residues. Germline V gene lookup returns CDR1 SEHNR and CDR2 FQNEAQ (reference sequence). CDR3 sequence (DNA): TGTGCCAGCAGCCGGTCTGGGGCCAACGTCCTGACTTTC. It codes for CASSRSGANVLTF.

V is TRBV19 and J is TRBJ1-5; 9 bases are a match to TRBD1. V lost 3 bases to trimming and J lost 0 bases; unmatched junction nucleotides: 0. Looked up from germline, CDR1 is LNHDA and CDR2 is SQIVND (reference sequence). The CDR3 runs 15 residues. The CDR3 DNA reads TGTGCCAGTAGTATGGGACAGGGTAGCAATCAGCCCCAGCATTTT. Translation: CASSMGQGSNQPQHF.

The chain employs TRBV5-6 and TRBJ2-1, with TRBD1 matching over 7 bases. CDR3 size: 16 residues. V was pared by 0 bases and J by 1 base, with 4 bases of the junction left unmatched. Germline lookup yields CDR1 SGHDT and CDR2 YYEEEE. The CDR3 nucleotides read TGTGCCAGCAGCTTGGGTCGGGGACAGTCCTACAATGAGCAGTTCTTC. Translating gives CASSLGRGQSYNEQFF.

J is TRBJ2-1 and V is TRBV11-2; D might be TRBD1 (5 bases). The CDR3 length is 13 residues. CDR1 and CDR2 from the germline V gene are SGHAT and FQNNGV. Trimming shortened V by 5 bases and J by 4 bases, and 9 bases separated the two germline ends. The CDR3 protein is CASSPQGYNEQFF. The CDR3 nucleotides are TGTGCCAGCAGCCCGCAGGGTTACAATGAGCAGTTCTTC.

The V call is TRBV9, the J call TRBJ2-6; the D gene is possibly TRBD2 (5 bases). Germline CDR1 SGDLS, CDR2 YYNGEE. The CDR3 is made up of 18 amino acids. Trimming shortened V by 4 bases and J by 1 base, and 18 bases separated the two germline ends. CDR3 DNA: TGTGCCAGCAGCCCTCGTCGGGATTTCTCATCTGGGGCCAACGTCCTGACTTTC. As protein: CASSPRRDFSSGANVLTF.

This clone is a singleton in its sample. V is TRBV5-6 and J is TRBJ2-6; a possible D gene is TRBD2 (5 bases). Germline V gene lookup returns CDR1 SGHDT and CDR2 YYEEEE. This CDR3 is 15 amino acids long. V lost 5 bases and J lost 4, with 13 bases in between. The CDR3 nucleotides read TGTGCCAGCAGTTACCTAGCTCCCGGGGCCAACGTCCTGACTTTC. Its protein product is CASSYLAPGANVLTF.

The chain recombines TRBV7-9 with TRBJ1-4, with 9 bases identical to TRBD1. The J segment lost 6 bases and the V segment lost 5 bases, leaving 4 bases of the junction unmatched. Germline CDR1 SEHNR, CDR2 FQNEAQ (reference sequence). The CDR3 has 14 amino acids. The DNA for the CDR3 is TGTGCCAGCAGCCGGACAGGGGTTGATGAAAAACTGTTTTTT. Its protein is CASSRTGVDEKLFF.

The genes are TRBV6-6 and TRBJ2-7, with 13 bases lining up with TRBD2. The V gene's germline CDR1 is MNHNY and CDR2 SVGAGI (reference sequence). The V and J ends lost 4 bases and 3 bases, in that order; junction bases with no gene match: 3. This CDR3 region has 15 residues. The CDR3, as DNA: TGTGCCAGCAGTTTTGGGACTAGCGGGGACTACGAGCAGTACTTC. Translation: CASSFGTSGDYEQYF.

V and J are TRBV7-2 and TRBJ2-2, with TRBD2 identical over 7 bases. The CDR3 has 18 residues. Germline V gives CDR1 SGHTA, CDR2 FQGNSA. Losses at the gene ends were 1 base for V and 2 bases for J; bases not matched to a gene: 10. CDR3 bases: TGTGCCAGCAGCTTAGATTTATTGCGGGGGAGAAACACCGGGGAGCTGTTTTTT. As protein: CASSLDLLRGRNTGELFF.

The V and J genes are TRBV9 and TRBJ1-2, with a tentative D call TRBD1 (5 bases). The CDR3 consists of 14 residues. V gave up 0 bases and J gave up 7 bases, with 13 bases separating them. Germline CDR1 reads SGDLS; CDR2 reads YYNGEE. CDR3 nucleotides: TGTGCCAGCAGCGTAGGTACCCAGGGTGGTGGCTACACCTTC. This gives the protein CASSVGTQGGGYTF.

The chain recombines TRBV27 with TRBJ1-1; 9 bases agree with TRBD1. The V gene end was trimmed by 5 bases and the J gene end by 1 base; junction bases not matched to a gene: 5. CDR1 and CDR2 from the germline V gene are MNHEY and SMNVEV (reference sequence). The CDR3 is 15 amino acids. CDR3 nucleotide sequence: TGTGCCAGCAGTACGGGACAGGGTACGAACACTGAAGCTTTCTTT. It encodes CASSTGQGTNTEAFF.

The V gene is TRBV6-6, the J gene TRBJ2-7; possibly TRBD1 for D (5 bases). The V end was cut by 7 bases, the J end by 2 bases, with 9 bases between. The germline V gene encodes CDR1 MNHNY and CDR2 SVGAGI (reference sequence). The CDR3 loop spans 12 amino acids. CDR3 sequence: CASKGLTYEQYF. CDR3 nucleotide sequence: TGTGCCAGCAAGGGGTTAACCTACGAGCAGTACTTC.

V is TRBV5-1 and J is TRBJ1-4; TRBD1 matches at 7 bases. This CDR3 is 14 amino acids long. V lost 7 bases, J lost 4 bases, and 7 bases stayed unmatched. In germline, CDR1 is SGHRS, CDR2 YFSETQ. CDR3 residues: CASGTGADNEKLFF. Written as DNA, the CDR3 is TGCGCCAGCGGAACAGGGGCGGATAATGAAAAACTGTTTTTT.

For the CDR3, the DNA is TGTGCCAGCAGTTTTAGGAACACTGAAGCTTTCTTT. It is translated as CASSFRNTEAFF. The V call is TRBV6-5, the J call TRBJ1-1; D ambiguous. This CDR3 region has 12 residues. V lost 4 bases and J lost 1, with 4 bases in between. The V gene's germline CDR1 is MNHEY and CDR2 SVGAGI.

This chain links TRBV6-4 with TRBJ2-5; 10 bases are a match to TRBD2. Germline CDR1 is MRHNA and CDR2 is SNTAGT. The CDR3 runs to 18 residues. J gave up 0 bases and V 6 bases, and 13 bases lay outside the gene matches. In nucleotides, the CDR3 is TGTGCCAGCAGGGGGTACGAGCGGGAGGGGGAGTACCAAGAGACCCAGTACTTC. Translated: CASRGYEREGEYQETQYF.

This chain uses TRBV11-2 with TRBJ2-3, with D possibly matching TRBD1 (5 bases). V was shortened by 3 bases and J by 3 bases, with 10 bases between the two germline ends. Germline V gene lookup returns CDR1 SGHAT and CDR2 FQNNGV. The CDR3 is 14 amino acids. CDR3 DNA sequence: TGTGCCAGCAGCTTCCCAGGGCGGACAGATACGCAGTATTTT. Translated, it gives CASSFPGRTDTQYF.

The V and J genes are TRBV6-1 and TRBJ2-5; TRBD1 is a possible D gene (6 bases). Per the germline V gene, CDR1 is MNHNS and CDR2 is SASEGT. This CDR3 spans 13 amino acids. Trimming took 7 bases from V and 0 from J, leaving 9 bases between them. CDR3 protein: CASNRVYQETQYF. The CDR3 bases are TGTGCCAGCAACAGGGTTTACCAAGAGACCCAGTACTTC.

This chain links TRBV19 with TRBJ2-1; 8 bases agree with TRBD2. This CDR3 is built from 16 residues. CDR1 and CDR2 (germline): LNHDA, SQIVND (reference sequence). V lost 5 bases and J lost 0; bases outside the gene matches: 6. CDR3 in amino acids: CASSRTSGLSYNEQFF. The CDR3 nucleotides read TGTGCCAGTAGTCGAACTAGCGGACTCTCCTACAATGAGCAGTTCTTC.

This chain uses TRBV11-1 with TRBJ2-2, with 16 bases matching TRBD2. V was clipped by 3 bases and J by 4 bases; unmatched bases: 2. CDR1 SGHAT and CDR2 FQDESV come from the germline V gene (reference sequence). The CDR3 has 17 amino acids. CDR3 sequence reads: CASSFGTSGRGTGELFF. CDR3 nucleotide sequence: TGTGCCAGCAGCTTTGGGACTAGCGGGAGGGGCACCGGGGAGCTGTTTTTT.

The chain joins TRBV7-2 to TRBJ2-1; 9 bases map to TRBD2. V trimming: 1 base; J trimming: 8 bases; junction bases outside the gene matches: 15. CDR3 size: 18 residues. CDR1 and CDR2 (germline): SGHTA, FQGNSA. As DNA, the CDR3 is TGTGCCAGCAGCTTAGAGCATGGTCTAGCGGGATATCGCGATGAGCAGTTCTTC. It specifies CASSLEHGLAGYRDEQFF.

Notes on this clone: At one end, the junction sequence differs from germline, possibly due to a read error. The chain combines TRBV28 with TRBJ2-3; 10 bases fit TRBD2. Germline V gives CDR1 MDHEN, CDR2 SYDVKM. This CDR3 contains 12 residues. The CDR3 is CASSLVGLAVHF. Written as DNA, the CDR3 is TGTGCCAGCAGTTTAGTTGGACTAGCGGTACATTTT.

The gene calls are TRBV28 and TRBJ2-5; 9 nucleotides agree with TRBD2. V lost 3 bases, J lost 4 bases, and 12 bases stayed unmatched. Germline V lookup: CDR1 MDHEN, CDR2 SYDVKM. The length of the CDR3 is 17 residues. CDR3 loop: CASSFPSPGLAPETQYF. The CDR3 DNA sequence: TGTGCCAGCAGTTTCCCTTCTCCGGGACTAGCCCCAGAGACCCAGTACTTC.

This rearrangement joins TRBV7-3 to TRBJ2-3; TRBD2 matches 15 bases. In germline, CDR1 is SGHTA, CDR2 FQGTGA. V lost 5 bases to trimming and J lost 4 bases; unmatched junction nucleotides: 4. The CDR3 is made up of 16 amino acids. CDR3 coding DNA: TGTGCCAGCAGCAGGGGACTAGCGGGAGGAGCAGATACGCAGTATTTT. This codes for CASSRGLAGGADTQYF.

V is TRBV29-1 and J is TRBJ1-4; 7 bases are shared with TRBD1. Germline V gene lookup returns CDR1 SQVTM and CDR2 ANQGSEA. This CDR3 has 15 amino acids. Trimming at V came to 4 bases and at J to 2 bases, leaving 7 bases not matched to a gene. The DNA of the CDR3 is TGCAGCGTTGTGGTCAGGGGGGCCACTAATGAAAAACTGTTTTTT. It codes for CSVVVRGATNEKLFF.